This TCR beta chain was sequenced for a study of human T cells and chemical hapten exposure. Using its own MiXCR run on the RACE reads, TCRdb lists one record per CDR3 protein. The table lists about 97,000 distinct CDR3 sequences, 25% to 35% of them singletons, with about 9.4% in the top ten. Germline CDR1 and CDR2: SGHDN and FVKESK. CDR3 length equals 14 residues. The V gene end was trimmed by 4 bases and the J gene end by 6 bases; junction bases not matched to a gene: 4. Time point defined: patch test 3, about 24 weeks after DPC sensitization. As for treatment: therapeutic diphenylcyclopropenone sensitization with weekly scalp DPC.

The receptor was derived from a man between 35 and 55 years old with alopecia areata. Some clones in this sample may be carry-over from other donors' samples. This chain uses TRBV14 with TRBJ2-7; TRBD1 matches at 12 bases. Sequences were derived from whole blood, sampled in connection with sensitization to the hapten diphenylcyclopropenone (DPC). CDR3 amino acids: CASSLRDRGLEQYF. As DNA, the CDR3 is TGTGCCAGCAGCCTTAGGGACAGGGGGCTCGAGCAGTACTTC. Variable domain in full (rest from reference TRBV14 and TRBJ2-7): EAGVTQFPSHSVIEKGQTVTLRCDPISGHDNLYWYRRVMGKEIKFLLHFVKESKQDESGMPNNRFLAERTGGTYSTLKVQPAELEDSGVYFCASSLRDRGLEQYFGPGTRLTVT.